This TCR beta chain was obtained from a study of cytomegalovirus exposure and HLA in healthy donors (dated by TCRdb to about 2017). For the study in its entirety: In an earlier analysis of under 600 of the donors, around 300 Gb of sequence data and 90 million to 120 million unique TCR beta sequences from about 190 million T cells were reported. Around 320 gigabases of sequencing data and roughly 90 million unique TCR sequences were included in an early release covering about 620 HLA-typed donors. Among the roughly 400 genotyped donors, approximately 81% belonged to the genetic ancestry cluster associated with self-reported Caucasian donors. The aim of the study was to test whether cataloging public T cell receptors could identify signatures of past pathogen exposure. The study used immunosequencing to profile the T cell repertoires of under 700 subjects and linked those repertoires to cytomegalovirus serostatus. Along with the approximately 700-subject first cohort, a separate validation cohort of over a hundred different subjects was used. The study combined high-throughput TCR immunosequencing, statistical association of individual TCRs with disease status, and machine learning to predict cytomegalovirus infection status. A later analysis re-analyzed previously published TCR beta repertoires from several hundred donors and added high-resolution HLA genotyping to study TCR occurrence patterns. Rather than using new phenotypic data, the later analysis identified candidate immune exposures from TCR beta sequences and from how often those sequences occurred across donors. To decide whether each TCR beta V gene segment behaved as functional or pseudogenic, an earlier analysis of several hundred of the donors relied on high-throughput TCR beta sequencing. Donor age, sex, ethnicity and CMV serostatus were compiled together with the repertoire data. A later genetic analysis used genome-wide SNP genotypes for about 65% of the roughly 700 donors, treating that subset as a discovery cohort. Every discovery cohort repertoire had been produced on one sequencing platform. Class I and class II HLA loci were covered by the typing at four-digit resolution. The number of typed donors differed by locus: roughly 629-640 for A, B, C, DRB1 and DQB1; some 500 for DQA1; roughly 600 for DPA1; and some 470 for DPB1. Four or five DR-DQ haplotypes were handled as single units for association and clustering, since linkage in the cohort was strong. Among several hundred genotyped donors of the cohort, an average of about 240,000 unique TCR beta nucleotide sequences was sequenced per donor, of which approximately 18% were non-productive.

The paper as a whole reports these results and caveats: The presence/absence analyses assumed that sequencing depth was roughly uniform across donors, and that assumption may not be true. Approximately 16 rarely observed V segments, including chromosome 9 orphons, were excluded from the earlier analysis of about 500 of the donors because counts were too low. In an earlier analysis of about 550 of the donors, most TCR beta V segments were observed in productive rearrangements about 87% or about 30% of the time, broadly matching IMGT annotations. The authors suggested that the approach could potentially be extended to other disease states and immunological phenotypes. According to a later analysis, most CMV-associated TCR beta chains appeared to be HLA-restricted, and the HLA associations seemed to be driven largely by CMV exposure. Because HLA typing was missing for some donors at each locus, association tests included only the typed subset. An association between a missense DCLRE1C variant and V-gene and J-gene trimming of TCR beta chains was found in a later genetic analysis and replicated in an independent cohort. Compared with equally common non-associated chains, HLA-associated TCR beta chains in a later analysis were more clonally expanded and had lower generation probabilities. According to a later analysis, TCR association rates differed among HLA loci, with DRB1 alleles showing the most associated TCRs and HLA-C alleles showing the fewest. Some IMGT-functional V segments, including TRBV6-2 and TRBV6-3, could not be distinguished by the 87-base-pair reads and were therefore excluded. Three of the identified cytomegalovirus-associated TCR beta chains were confirmed in vitro to be specific for cytomegalovirus antigens. A later genetic analysis reported fewer N-insertions in productive TCRs among donors in an Asian-associated ancestry cluster than the roughly 700-donor mean. Linkage disequilibrium might explain the correlated functional status among segregating V segments, but an unknown experimental factor could not be ruled out. When HLA alleles, especially DR and DQ, strongly co-occurred, attributing TCR associations to individual alleles was difficult. This cohort had only TCR beta chains sequenced, and the lack of alpha or paired-chain data limited which features could be detected. A further reported finding was that TCR beta sequences accurately predicted the HLA-A and HLA-B alleles for most subjects in the first cohort. The study listed 164 TCR beta chains as associated with cytomegalovirus. The only immune exposure information available for the cohort was CMV serostatus. Across donors, most TCR sequences were observed very rarely, whereas some public TCRs were present in many individuals. A cluster of highly shared sequence variants was judged likely to be a technical artifact of the sequencing pipeline. According to a later analysis, parvovirus B19, influenza, CMV and Epstein-Barr virus appeared linked to several top co-occurrence clusters. The classifier was reported to diagnose cytomegalovirus status with high specificity and sensitivity in both the original and validation cohorts. Specific HLA alleles were associated with over 15,000 TCR beta sequences at a false discovery rate of 0.05 in a later analysis.

The cohort was made up of roughly 670 healthy bone marrow donors. At the time of sampling, all cohort members were nominally healthy, though unrecorded immune exposures were likely present. The donor tested CMV seronegative, placing the donor among the 350 or so seronegative members of the cohort. A peripheral blood sample was provided by each donor, and peripheral blood mononuclear cells were used for TCR beta sequencing. Genomic DNA extraction from the blood cell samples was performed with the Qiagen DNeasy Blood Extraction Kit. The library was produced with the immunoSEQ multiplex PCR assay. A mixture of 60 forward primers for TCR Vbeta segments and 13 reverse primers for TCR Jbeta segments was used in the multiplex PCR. A multiplex PCR assay on genomic DNA amplified the CDR3 region of rearranged TCR beta genes. On the Illumina HiSeq System, the amplified TCR beta libraries were sequenced as 87-base-pair reads. Turning to the authors' computational methods: A later analysis counted about 80 million unique TCR beta chains across the 690 or so repertoires, and roughly 11 million of these chains were shared by at least two donors. Raw reads were error-corrected and collapsed into unique sequences by a nearest-neighbor algorithm in which closely related sequences were merged to remove PCR and sequencing errors. V, D and J gene segments were assigned by aligning CDR3 sequences to IMGT reference sequences. For a sequence to be retained, a match of at least six nucleotides to both a V gene segment and a J gene segment was required. A rearrangement counted as productive if the CDR3 had no stop codons and remained in frame with V and J, and every other rearrangement counted as non-productive. CDR3 was defined according to IMGT convention as the region running from the second conserved V-encoded cysteine to the conserved J-encoded phenylalanine. The earlier analysis of around 640 of the donors excluded sequences that lacked an unambiguous match to a single V gene segment. In an earlier analysis of around 600 of the donors, V segments were called functional above 56.7% productive rearrangements and were called segregating when the between-donor standard deviation exceeded 5%. To diagnose cytomegalovirus status from the catalog of TCR beta chain sequences, a statistical classification framework was built. A later analysis assigned V and J genes by comparing TCR nucleotide sequences with IMGT/GENE-DB human TR gene sequences. In a later analysis, CDR3 sequences and most-parsimonious VDJ recombination scenarios were assigned using the TCRdist pipeline. In a later analysis, each TCR beta chain was defined by its CDR3 amino acid sequence together with its V-gene family, and reads lacking a unique V-gene family were excluded. A later analysis removed several hundred highly shared, low-generation-probability nucleotide sequences to deal with suspected cross-contamination and a sequencing artifact. In a later analysis, a clonal expansion index for each public chain was calculated from normalized within-repertoire ranks of inferred template counts. A later analysis computed generation probabilities with a VDJ recombination model fitted to out-of-frame rearrangements, and checked the results against IGoR. A later analysis scored TCR-TCR, TCR-HLA and TCR-CMV co-occurrence with hypergeometric tests, applying a repertoire-size bias correction to TCR pairs. In a later analysis, false discovery rates were estimated by permuting HLA or CMV assignments 20 times. A later analysis grouped co-occurring TCRs with DBSCAN, adding TCRdist sequence similarity when clustering within HLA-allele-positive subsets. Co-occurrence clustering excluded repertoires with fewer than 30,000 or more than 120,000 public chains, plus five with anomalous nucleotide sharing. TCRdb holds this immuneACCESS table with in-frame rearrangements only. Some clones are missing; in checked studies, unresolved V genes explain under half, and the rest has no known cause. The DNA was the basis for D and trimming; V, J and clone size are from that table. The sample records roughly 160,000 clones, around 85% of which are singletons. Clones ranked in the top ten supply about 2.5% of the sample.

The CDR1 and CDR2 encoded by the germline V gene are SGHRS and YFSETQ. The CDR3 runs 16 amino acids, cysteine and phenylalanine included. The read is trimmed to its CDR3 DNA, 48 bases read in frame from base 1. Trimming accounts for 1 base at V and 2 bases at J, while the number of junction bases matched to no gene is 8. As regards this clone: Its antigen has not been determined. Base-call qualities are not available, and no considerably larger clone is one nucleotide away.

The clonotype comes from a male donor in good health and CMV-seronegative. The chain couples TRBV5-1 to TRBJ2-5; 7 nucleotides in the junction match TRBD1. Input material: PBMCs. The nucleotide sequence reads as follows: TGCGCCAGCAGCTTGCAAGGTAACAGGGGACAAGAGACCCAGTACTTC. This codes for CASSLQGNRGQETQYF.